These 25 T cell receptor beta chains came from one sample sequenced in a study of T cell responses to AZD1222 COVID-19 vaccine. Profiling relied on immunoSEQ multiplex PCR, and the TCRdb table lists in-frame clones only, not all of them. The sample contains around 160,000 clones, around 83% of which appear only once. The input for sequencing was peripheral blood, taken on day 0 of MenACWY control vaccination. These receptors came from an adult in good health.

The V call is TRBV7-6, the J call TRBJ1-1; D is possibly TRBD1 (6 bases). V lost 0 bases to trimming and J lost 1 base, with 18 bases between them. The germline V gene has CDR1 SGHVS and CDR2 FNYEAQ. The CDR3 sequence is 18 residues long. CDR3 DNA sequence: TGTGCCAGCAGCTTAGCGCTGGGGGGCCTAACCCAGAACACTGAAGCTTTCTTT. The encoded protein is CASSLALGGLTQNTEAFF.

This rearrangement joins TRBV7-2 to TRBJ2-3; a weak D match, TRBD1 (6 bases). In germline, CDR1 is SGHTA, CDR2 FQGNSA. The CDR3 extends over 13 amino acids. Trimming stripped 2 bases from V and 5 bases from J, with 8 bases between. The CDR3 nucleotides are TGTGCCAGCAGCTTAACAGGGTTAGATACGCAGTATTTT. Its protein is CASSLTGLDTQYF.

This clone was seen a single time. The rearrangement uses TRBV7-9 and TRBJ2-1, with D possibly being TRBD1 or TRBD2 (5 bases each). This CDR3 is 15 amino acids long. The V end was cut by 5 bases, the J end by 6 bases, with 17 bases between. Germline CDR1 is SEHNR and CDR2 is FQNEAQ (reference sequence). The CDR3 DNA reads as TGTGCCAGCAGCCCCGGGACGCCTTTGGGCAATGAGCAGTTCTTC. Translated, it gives CASSPGTPLGNEQFF.

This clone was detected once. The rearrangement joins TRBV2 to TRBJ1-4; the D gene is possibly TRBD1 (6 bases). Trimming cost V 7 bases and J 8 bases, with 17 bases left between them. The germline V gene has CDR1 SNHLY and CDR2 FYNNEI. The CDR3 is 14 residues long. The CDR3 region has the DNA TGTGCCAGCACAGGGGCAGGGGCCGTGGAAAAACTGTTTTTT. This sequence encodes CASTGAGAVEKLFF.

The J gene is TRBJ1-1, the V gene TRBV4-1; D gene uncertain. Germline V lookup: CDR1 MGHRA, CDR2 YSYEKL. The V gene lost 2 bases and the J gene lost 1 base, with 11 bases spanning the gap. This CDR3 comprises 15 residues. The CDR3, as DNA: TGCGCCAGCAGCCAAAACCCAGACACGAACACTGAAGCTTTCTTT. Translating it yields CASSQNPDTNTEAFF.

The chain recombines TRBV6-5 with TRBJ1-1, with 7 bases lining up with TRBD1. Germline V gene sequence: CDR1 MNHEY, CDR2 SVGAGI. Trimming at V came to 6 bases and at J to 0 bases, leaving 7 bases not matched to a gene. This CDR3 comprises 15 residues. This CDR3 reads CASSLLGQLNTEAFF. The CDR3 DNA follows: TGTGCCAGCAGCCTCCTGGGACAGCTGAACACTGAAGCTTTCTTT.

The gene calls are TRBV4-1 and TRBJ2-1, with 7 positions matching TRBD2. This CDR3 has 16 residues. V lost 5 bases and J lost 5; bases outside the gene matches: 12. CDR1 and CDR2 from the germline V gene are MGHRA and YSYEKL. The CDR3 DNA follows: TGCGCCAGCAGCTCCGTCGGGGGGTTTACGGACAATGAGCAGTTCTTC. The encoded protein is CASSSVGGFTDNEQFF.

CDR3 sequence (DNA): TGTGCAAGTCGTCCTTTCGCCAGGGCGGCATCCTACAATGAGCAGTTCTTC. Its translation is CASRPFARAASYNEQFF. V is TRBV12-2 and J is TRBJ2-1; the table's D call TRBD1 went unverified against the DNA. TRBV12-2 counts as a pseudogene. There are 17 residues in the CDR3.

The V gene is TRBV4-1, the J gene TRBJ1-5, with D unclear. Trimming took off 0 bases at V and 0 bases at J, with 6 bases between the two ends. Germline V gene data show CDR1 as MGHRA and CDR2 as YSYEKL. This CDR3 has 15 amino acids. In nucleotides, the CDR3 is TGCGCCAGCAGCCAAGAGGGTTATAGCAATCAGCCCCAGCATTTT. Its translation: CASSQEGYSNQPQHF.

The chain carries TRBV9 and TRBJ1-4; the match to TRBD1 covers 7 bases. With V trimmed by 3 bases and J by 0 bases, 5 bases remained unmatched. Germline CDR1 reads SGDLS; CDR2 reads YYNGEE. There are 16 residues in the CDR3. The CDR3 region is CASSEGQITTNEKLFF. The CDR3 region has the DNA TGTGCCAGCAGCGAGGGACAGATCACAACTAATGAAAAACTGTTTTTT.

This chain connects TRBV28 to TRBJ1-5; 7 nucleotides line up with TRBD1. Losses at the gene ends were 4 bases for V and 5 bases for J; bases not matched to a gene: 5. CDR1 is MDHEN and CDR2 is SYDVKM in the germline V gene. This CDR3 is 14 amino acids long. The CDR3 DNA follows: TGTGCCAGCAGTTCAGGGGGTAGTCATCAGCCCCAGCATTTT. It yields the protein CASSSGGSHQPQHF.

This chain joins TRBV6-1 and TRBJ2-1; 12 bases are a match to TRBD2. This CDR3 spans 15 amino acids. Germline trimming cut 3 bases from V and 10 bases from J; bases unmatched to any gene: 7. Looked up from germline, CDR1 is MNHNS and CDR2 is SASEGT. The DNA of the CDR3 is TGTGCCAGCAGTGACAGGACTAGCGGGGTTGGCGAGCAGTTCTTC. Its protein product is CASSDRTSGVGEQFF.

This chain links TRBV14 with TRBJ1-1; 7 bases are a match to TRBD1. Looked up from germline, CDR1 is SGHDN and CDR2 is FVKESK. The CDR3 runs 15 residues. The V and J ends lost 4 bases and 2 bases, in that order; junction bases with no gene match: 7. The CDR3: CASSPRQGRNTEAFF. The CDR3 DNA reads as TGTGCCAGCAGCCCCCGACAGGGTCGAAACACTGAAGCTTTCTTT.

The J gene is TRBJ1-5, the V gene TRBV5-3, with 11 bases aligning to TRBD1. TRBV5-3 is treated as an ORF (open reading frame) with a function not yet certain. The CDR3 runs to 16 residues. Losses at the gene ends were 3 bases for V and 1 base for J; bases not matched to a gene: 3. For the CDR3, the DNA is TGTGCCAGAAGCTCGGACAGGGGGCAGAGCAATCAGCCCCAGCATTTT. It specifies CARSSDRGQSNQPQHF.

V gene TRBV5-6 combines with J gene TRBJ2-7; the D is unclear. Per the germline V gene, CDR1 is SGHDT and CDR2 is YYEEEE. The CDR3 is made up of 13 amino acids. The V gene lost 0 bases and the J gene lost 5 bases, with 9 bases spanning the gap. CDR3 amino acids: CASSLARVHEQYF. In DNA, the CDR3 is TGTGCCAGCAGCTTGGCCCGGGTCCACGAGCAGTACTTC.

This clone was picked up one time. CDR3 residues: CASRTNRDNNQPQHF. CDR3 coding DNA: TGTGCCAGCAGAACTAACCGGGACAACAATCAGCCCCAGCATTTT. This rearrangement joins TRBV27 to TRBJ1-5; TRBD1 might be the D (6 bases). The CDR3 sequence is 15 residues long. Looked up from germline, CDR1 is MNHEY and CDR2 is SMNVEV (reference sequence). V was pared by 6 bases and J by 3 bases, with 15 bases between.

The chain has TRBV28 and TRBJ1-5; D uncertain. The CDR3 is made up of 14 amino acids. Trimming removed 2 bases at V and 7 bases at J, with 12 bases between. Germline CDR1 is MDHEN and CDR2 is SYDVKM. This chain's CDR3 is CASSLGGYTQPQHF. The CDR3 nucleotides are TGTGCCAGCAGTTTAGGAGGGTATACCCAGCCCCAGCATTTT.

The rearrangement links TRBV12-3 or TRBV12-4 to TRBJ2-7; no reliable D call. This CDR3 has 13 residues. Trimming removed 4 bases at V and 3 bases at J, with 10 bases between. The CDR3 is CASSWSTLYEQYF. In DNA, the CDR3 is TGTGCCAGCAGTTGGAGCACCCTCTACGAGCAGTACTTC.

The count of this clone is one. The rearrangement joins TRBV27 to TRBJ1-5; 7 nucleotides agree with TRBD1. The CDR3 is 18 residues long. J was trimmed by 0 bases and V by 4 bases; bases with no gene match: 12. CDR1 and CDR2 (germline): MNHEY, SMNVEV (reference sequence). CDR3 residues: CASSSRPETGNSNQPQHF. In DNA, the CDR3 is TGTGCCAGCAGTTCGCGCCCCGAGACAGGGAATAGCAATCAGCCCCAGCATTTT.

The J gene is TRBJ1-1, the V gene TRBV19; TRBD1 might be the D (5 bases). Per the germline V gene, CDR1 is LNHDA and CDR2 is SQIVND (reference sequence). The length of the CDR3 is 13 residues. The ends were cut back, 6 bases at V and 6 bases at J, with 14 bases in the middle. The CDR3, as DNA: TGTGCCAGTAGCTACCAGGGTGGCGCTGAAGCTTTCTTT. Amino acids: CASSYQGGAEAFF. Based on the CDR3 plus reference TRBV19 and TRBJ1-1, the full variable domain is DGGITQSPKYLFRKEGQNVTLSCEQNLNHDAMYWYRQDPGQGLRLIYYSQIVNDFQKGDIAEGYSVSREKKESFPLTVTSAQKNPTAFYLCASSYQGGAEAFFGQGTRLTVV.

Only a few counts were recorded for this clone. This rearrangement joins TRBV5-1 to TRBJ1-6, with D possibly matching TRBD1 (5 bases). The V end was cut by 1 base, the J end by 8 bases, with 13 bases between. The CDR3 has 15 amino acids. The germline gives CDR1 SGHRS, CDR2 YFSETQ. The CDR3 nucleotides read TGCGCCAGCAGCTTGTGGGGGAGGATGGATTCACCCCTCCACTTT. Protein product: CASSLWGRMDSPLHF.

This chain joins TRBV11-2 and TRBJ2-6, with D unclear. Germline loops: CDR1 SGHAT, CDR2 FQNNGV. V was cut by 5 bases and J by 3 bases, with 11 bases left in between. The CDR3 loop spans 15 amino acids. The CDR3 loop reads CASSAGLRGANVLTF. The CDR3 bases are TGTGCCAGCAGCGCCGGCCTTCGTGGGGCCAACGTCCTGACTTTC. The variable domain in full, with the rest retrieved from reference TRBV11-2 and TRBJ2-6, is EAGVAQSPRYKIIEKRQSVAFWCNPISGHATLYWYQQILGQGPKLLIQFQNNGVVDDSQLPKDRFSAERLKGVDSTLKIQPAKLEDSAVYLCASSAGLRGANVLTFGAGSRLTVL.

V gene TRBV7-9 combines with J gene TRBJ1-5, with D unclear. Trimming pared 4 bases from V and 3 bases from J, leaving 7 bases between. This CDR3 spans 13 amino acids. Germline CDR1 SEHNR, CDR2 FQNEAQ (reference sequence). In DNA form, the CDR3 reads TGTGCCAGCAGCTCCAGTTTCAATCAGCCCCAGCATTTT. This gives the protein CASSSSFNQPQHF.

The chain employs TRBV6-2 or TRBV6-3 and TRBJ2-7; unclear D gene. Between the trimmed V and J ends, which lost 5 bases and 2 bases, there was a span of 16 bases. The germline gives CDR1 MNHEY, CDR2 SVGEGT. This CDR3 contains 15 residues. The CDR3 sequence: CASSHPSPSTYEQYV. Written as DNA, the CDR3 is TGTGCCAGCAGTCACCCCTCCCCCTCGACCTACGAGCAGTACGTC.

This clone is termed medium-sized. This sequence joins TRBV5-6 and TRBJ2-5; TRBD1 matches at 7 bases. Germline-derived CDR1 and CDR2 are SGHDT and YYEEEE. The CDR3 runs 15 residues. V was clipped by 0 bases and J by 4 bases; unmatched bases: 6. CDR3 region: CASSLETGMGETQYF. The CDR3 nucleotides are TGTGCCAGCAGCTTGGAGACAGGGATGGGAGAGACCCAGTACTTC.